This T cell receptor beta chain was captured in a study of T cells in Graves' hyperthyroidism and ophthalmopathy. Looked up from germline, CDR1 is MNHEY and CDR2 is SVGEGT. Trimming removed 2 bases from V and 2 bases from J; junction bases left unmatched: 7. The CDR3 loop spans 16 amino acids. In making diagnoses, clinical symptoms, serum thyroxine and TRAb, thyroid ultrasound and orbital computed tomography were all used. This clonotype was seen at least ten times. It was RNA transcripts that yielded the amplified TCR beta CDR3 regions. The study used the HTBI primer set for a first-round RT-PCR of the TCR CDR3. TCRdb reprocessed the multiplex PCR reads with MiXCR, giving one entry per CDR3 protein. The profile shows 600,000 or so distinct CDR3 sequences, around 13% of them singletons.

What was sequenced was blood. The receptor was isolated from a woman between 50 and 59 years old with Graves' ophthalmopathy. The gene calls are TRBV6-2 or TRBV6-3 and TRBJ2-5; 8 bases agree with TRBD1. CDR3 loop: CASSYPGQATQETQYF. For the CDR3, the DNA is TGTGCCAGCAGTTACCCGGGACAGGCTACGCAAGAGACCCAGTACTTC.